The entry below describes one T cell receptor beta chain. No antigen is known for it. This specimen includes other DNA sequences encoding the same CDR3. The CDR3 is 12 residues long. CDR1 is GTSNPN and CDR2 is SVGIG in the germline V gene (reference sequence). V was cut by 5 bases and J by 2 bases, with 9 bases left in between. Following extraction, RNA underwent reverse transcription to cDNA, which served as the sequencing template. Generated by immunoSEQ multiplex PCR, the TCRdb table keeps only in-frame clones and is missing some. The sample comprises about 140,000 clones, around 83% of which are singletons, and roughly 13% rests with the top ten. This sample was included in a study of CD8+ T cells in alopecia areata. Study overall: Those patients who were treated received oral tofacitinib, which was given at 5 to 10 mg twice daily for moderate-to-severe alopecia areata.

Specified treatment: oral pan-JAK inhibitor, 5-10 mg twice daily. Overall study findings and caveats: There were many expanded lesional clones persisting in scalp and blood during tofacitinib. Treatment with tofacitinib significantly lowered scalp clonality and reduced expanded CD8+ clones among the top 100.

The chain combines TRBV30 with TRBJ1-1; D is unresolved. Here the sequenced sample was CD8+ T cells sorted from blood, taken at week 4, from a patient treated with tofacitinib. The sequence was obtained from a human donor with alopecia areata. CDR3 in DNA: TGTGCCTGGGAGCCGGGTAACACTGAAGCTTTCTTT. Protein product: CAWEPGNTEAFF.